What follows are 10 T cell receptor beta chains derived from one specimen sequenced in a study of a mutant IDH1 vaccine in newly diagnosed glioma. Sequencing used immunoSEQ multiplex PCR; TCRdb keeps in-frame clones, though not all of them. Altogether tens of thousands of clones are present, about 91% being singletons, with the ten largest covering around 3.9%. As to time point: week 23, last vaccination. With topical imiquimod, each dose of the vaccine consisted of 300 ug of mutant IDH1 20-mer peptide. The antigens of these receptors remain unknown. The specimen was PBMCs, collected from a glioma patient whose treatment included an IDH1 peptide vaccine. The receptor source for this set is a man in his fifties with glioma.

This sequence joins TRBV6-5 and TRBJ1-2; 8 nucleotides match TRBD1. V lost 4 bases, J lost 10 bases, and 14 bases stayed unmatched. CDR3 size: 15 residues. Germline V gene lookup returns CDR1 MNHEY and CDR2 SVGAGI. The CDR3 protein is CASSSYRGLLNLYTF. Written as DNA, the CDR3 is TGTGCCAGCAGTTCCTACAGGGGGTTATTAAACCTCTACACCTTC.

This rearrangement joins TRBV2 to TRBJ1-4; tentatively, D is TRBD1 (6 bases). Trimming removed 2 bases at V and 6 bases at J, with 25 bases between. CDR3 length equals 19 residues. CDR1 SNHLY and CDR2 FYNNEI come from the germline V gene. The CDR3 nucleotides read TGTGCCAGCAGTGAAAGTCTTATGCAGGGGTGGCCAGGGGATGAAAAACTGTTTTTT. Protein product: CASSESLMQGWPGDEKLFF.

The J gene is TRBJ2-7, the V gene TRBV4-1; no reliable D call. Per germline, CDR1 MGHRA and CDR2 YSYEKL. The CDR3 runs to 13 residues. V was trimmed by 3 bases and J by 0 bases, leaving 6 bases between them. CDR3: CASSHPGSYEQYF. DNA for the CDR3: TGCGCCAGCAGCCACCCGGGCTCCTACGAGCAGTACTTC.

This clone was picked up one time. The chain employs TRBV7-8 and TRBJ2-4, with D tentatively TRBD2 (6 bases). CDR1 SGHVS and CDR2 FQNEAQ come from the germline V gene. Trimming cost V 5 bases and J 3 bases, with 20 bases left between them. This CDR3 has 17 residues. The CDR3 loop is CASSPDPTGAGKNIQYF. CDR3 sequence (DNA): TGTGCCAGCAGCCCAGACCCGACGGGAGCGGGCAAAAACATTCAGTACTTC.

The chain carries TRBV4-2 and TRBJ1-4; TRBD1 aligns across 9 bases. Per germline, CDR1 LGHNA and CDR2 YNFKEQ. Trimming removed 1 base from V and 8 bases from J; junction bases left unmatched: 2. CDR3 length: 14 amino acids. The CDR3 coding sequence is TGTGCCAGCAGCCAAGGACAGGGGGGAGAAAAACTGTTTTTT. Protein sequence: CASSQGQGGEKLFF.

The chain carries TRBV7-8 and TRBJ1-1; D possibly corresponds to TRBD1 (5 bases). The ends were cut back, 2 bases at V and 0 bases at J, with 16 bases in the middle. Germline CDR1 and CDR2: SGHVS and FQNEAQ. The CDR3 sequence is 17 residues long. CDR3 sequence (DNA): TGTGCCAGCAGCTTATCCGGGACTGCTAGATTGAACACTGAAGCTTTCTTT. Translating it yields CASSLSGTARLNTEAFF.

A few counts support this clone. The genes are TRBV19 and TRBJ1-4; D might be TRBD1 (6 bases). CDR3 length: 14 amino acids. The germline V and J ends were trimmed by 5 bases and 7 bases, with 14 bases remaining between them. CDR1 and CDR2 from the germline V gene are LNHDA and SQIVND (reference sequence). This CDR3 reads CASSRGLQGEKLFF. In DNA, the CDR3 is TGTGCCAGTAGTCGGGGGCTCCAAGGTGAAAAACTGTTTTTT.

The CDR3 nucleotides read TGTGCCAGCAGCCCAATGGCGCCAGGGGTCGCCGGGGAGCTGTTTTTT. Protein: CASSPMAPGVAGELFF. V gene TRBV7-3 combines with J gene TRBJ2-2, with D possibly TRBD1 on 6 matching bases. V was pared by 5 bases and J by 6 bases, with 19 bases between. The CDR3 length is 16 residues. The germline V gene encodes CDR1 SGHTA and CDR2 FQGTGA.

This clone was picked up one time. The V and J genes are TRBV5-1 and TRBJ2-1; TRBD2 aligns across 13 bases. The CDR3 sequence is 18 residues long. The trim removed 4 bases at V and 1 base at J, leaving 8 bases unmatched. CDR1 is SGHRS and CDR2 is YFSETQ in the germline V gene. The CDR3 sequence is CASSQGLAGVSSYNEQFF. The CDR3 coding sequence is TGCGCCAGCAGCCAAGGACTAGCGGGAGTTTCGTCCTACAATGAGCAGTTCTTC.

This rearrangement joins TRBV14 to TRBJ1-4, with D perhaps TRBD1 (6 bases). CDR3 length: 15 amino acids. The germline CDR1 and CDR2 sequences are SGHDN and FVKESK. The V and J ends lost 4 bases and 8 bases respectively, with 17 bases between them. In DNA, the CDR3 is TGTGCCAGCAGCCTTGCCCTGGGGGGCAGGGAAAAACTGTTTTTT. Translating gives CASSLALGGREKLFF.